This T cell receptor beta chain derives from a study of T cells in Graves' hyperthyroidism and ophthalmopathy. Study-level points and caveats: Clonotypes that were expanded in thyroid above 0.001 mostly appeared in blood too.

V was clipped by 5 bases and J by 3 bases; unmatched bases: 5. CDR3 length: 14 residues. The V gene's germline CDR1 is DFQATT and CDR2 SNEGSKA (reference sequence). What was amplified from RNA transcripts were TCR beta CDR3 regions. Initially, a first-round RT-PCR of the TCR CDR3 employed the HTBI primer set. TCRdb itself ran the multiplex PCR reads through MiXCR, one entry per CDR3 protein. The sample carries hundreds of thousands of distinct CDR3 sequences, around 15% recorded once. When ophthalmopathy did not progress within 18 months, Graves' hyperthyroidism was considered stable. Used for diagnoses were clinical symptoms, serum thyroxine and TRAb, thyroid ultrasound and orbital computed tomography. Comments on this clonotype: Its antigen is not identified.

This clonotype was sampled from a woman under 40 with Graves' hyperthyroidism. The genes are TRBV20-1 and TRBJ1-5; 9 bases are shared with TRBD1. Sample: blood. CDR3 bases: TGCAGTGCTTGGGGACAGGGAGTCAATCAGCCCCAGCATTTT. Its translation: CSAWGQGVNQPQHF.